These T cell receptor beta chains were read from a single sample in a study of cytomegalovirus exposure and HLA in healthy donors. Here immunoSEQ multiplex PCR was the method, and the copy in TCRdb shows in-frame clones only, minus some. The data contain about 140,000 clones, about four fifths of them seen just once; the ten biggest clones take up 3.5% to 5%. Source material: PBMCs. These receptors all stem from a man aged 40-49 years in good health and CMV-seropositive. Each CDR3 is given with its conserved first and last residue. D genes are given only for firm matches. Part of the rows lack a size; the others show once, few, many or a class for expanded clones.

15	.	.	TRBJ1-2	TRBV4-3	CVSSRRQDSRYGYTF	TGCGTCAGCAGCCGACGTCAAGACTCCCGCTATGGCTACACCTTC
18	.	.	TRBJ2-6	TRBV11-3	CASSGKGGGPLRANVLTF	TGTGCCAGCAGCGGAAAGGGGGGGGGACCGCTTAGGGCCAACGTCCTGACTTTC
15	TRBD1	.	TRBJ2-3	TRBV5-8	CASSLGDRTRDTQYF	TGTGCCAGCAGCTTGGGGGACAGGACCCGGGATACGCAGTATTTT
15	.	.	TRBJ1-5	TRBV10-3	CAISESGHRDQPQHF	TGTGCCATCAGTGAGTCGGGTCACAGGGACCAGCCCCAGCATTTT
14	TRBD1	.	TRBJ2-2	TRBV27	CASNDRGLTGELFF	TGTGCCAGCAACGACAGGGGGCTAACGGGGGAGCTGTTTTTT
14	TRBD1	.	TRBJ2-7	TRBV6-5	CASRKGTGGYEQYF	TGTGCCAGCCGAAAAGGGACAGGGGGGTACGAGCAGTACTTC
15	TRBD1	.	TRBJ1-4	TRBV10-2	CASKTGGVTNEKLFF	TGCGCCAGCAAAACAGGGGGGGTCACTAATGAAAAACTGTTTTTT
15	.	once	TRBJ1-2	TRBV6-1	CASSEQGYLNYGYTF	TGTGCCAGCAGTGAACAGGGTTATTTGAACTATGGCTACACCTTC
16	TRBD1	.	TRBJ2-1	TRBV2	CASSVRPGQGVGEQFF	TGTGCCAGCAGTGTAAGACCGGGACAGGGGGTCGGTGAGCAGTTCTTC
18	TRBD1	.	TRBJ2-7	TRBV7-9	CASSTAKDRGSLGYEQYF	TGTGCCAGCAGCACAGCGAAGGACAGGGGTTCCTTGGGCTACGAGCAGTACTTC
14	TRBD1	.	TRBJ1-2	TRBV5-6	CASSLEQGAGGYTF	TGTGCCAGCAGCTTGGAACAGGGGGCTGGAGGCTACACCTTC
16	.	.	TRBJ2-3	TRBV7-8	CASSLAVRRGTDTQYF	TGTGCCAGCAGCTTAGCAGTGAGAAGAGGCACAGATACGCAGTATTTT
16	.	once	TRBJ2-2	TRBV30	CAWSDIAGGLTGELFF	TGTGCCTGGAGTGATATTGCAGGGGGGTTGACCGGGGAGCTGTTTTTT
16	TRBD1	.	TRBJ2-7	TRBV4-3	CASSQGYTGQSYEQYF	TGCGCCAGCAGCCAAGGGTACACGGGACAGTCCTACGAGCAGTACTTC
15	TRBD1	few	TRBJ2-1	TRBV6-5	CASSVDPGTGDEQFF	TGTGCCAGCAGTGTAGATCCCGGGACAGGGGATGAGCAGTTCTTC
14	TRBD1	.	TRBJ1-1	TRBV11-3	CASSLRGPGTEAFF	TGTGCCAGCAGCTTGAGGGGGCCCGGGACTGAAGCTTTCTTT
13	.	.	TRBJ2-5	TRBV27	CASRLTEKETQYF	TGTGCCAGCAGACTGACAGAGAAAGAGACCCAGTACTTC
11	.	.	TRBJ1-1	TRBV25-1	CASSDYTEAFF	TGTGCCAGCAGTGACTACACTGAAGCTTTCTTT
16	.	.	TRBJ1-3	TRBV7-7	CASSLFPKGAGNTIYF	TGTGCCAGCAGCTTATTCCCGAAGGGGGCTGGAAACACCATATATTTT
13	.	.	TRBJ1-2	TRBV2	CARRSGTRVPSTF	TGTGCCAGGCGTAGCGGGACAAGGGTTCCGTCCACCTTC
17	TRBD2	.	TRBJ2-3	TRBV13	CASSPGLAGDLTDTQYF	TGTGCCAGCAGTCCCGGACTAGCGGGAGATTTGACAGATACGCAGTATTTT
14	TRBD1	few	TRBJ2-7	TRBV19	CASSTGQGAREQYF	TGTGCCAGTAGTACTGGACAGGGGGCAAGGGAGCAGTACTTC
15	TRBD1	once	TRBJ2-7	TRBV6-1	CASSFWDRPDYEQYF	TGTGCCAGCAGTTTTTGGGACAGACCCGACTACGAGCAGTACTTC
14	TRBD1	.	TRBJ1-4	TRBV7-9	CSSSLSGGNEKLFF	TGTTCCAGCAGCCTATCAGGGGGGAATGAAAAACTGTTTTTT
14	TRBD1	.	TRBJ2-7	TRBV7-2	CASSELTGAEEQYF	TGTGCCAGCAGCGAACTGACAGGGGCGGAGGAGCAGTACTTC
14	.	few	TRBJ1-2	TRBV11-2	CASLGPELNYGYTF	TGTGCCAGCTTGGGCCCGGAACTTAACTATGGCTACACCTTC
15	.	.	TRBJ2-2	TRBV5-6	CASSLPGKVTGELFF	TGTGCCAGCAGCTTGCCAGGGAAGGTGACCGGGGAGCTGTTTTTT
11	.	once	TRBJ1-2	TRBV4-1	CASSQAGSYTF	TGCGCCAGCAGCCAAGCGGGAAGCTACACCTTC
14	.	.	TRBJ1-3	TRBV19	CASSMPAGGNTIYF	TGTGCCAGTAGTATGCCGGCAGGGGGAAACACCATATATTTT